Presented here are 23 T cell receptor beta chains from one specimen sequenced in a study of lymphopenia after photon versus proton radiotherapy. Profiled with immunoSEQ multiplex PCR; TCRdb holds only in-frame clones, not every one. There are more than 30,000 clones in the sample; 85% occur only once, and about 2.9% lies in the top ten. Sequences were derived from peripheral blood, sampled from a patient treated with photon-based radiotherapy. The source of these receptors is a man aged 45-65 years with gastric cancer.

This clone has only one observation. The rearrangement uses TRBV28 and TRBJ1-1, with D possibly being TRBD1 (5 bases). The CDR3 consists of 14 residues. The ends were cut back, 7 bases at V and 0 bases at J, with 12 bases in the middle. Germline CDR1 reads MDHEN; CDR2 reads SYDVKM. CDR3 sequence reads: CASTVGTMNTEAFF. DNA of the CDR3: TGTGCCAGCACGGTCGGGACCATGAACACTGAAGCTTTCTTT.

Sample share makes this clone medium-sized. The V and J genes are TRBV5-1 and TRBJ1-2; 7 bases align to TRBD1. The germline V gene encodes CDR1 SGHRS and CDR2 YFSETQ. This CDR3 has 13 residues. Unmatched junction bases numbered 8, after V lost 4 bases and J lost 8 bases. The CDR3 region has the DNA TGCGCCAGCAGCCCCCGCTGGGACAGAGGCTACACCTTC. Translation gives CASSPRWDRGYTF.

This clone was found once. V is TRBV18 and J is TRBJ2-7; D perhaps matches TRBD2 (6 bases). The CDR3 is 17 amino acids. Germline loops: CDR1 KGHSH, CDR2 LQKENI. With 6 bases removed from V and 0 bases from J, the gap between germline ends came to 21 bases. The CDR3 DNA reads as TGTGCCAGCTCCCCCCCTTGGGGGACTGACAGCTCCTACGAGCAGTACTTC. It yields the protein CASSPPWGTDSSYEQYF.

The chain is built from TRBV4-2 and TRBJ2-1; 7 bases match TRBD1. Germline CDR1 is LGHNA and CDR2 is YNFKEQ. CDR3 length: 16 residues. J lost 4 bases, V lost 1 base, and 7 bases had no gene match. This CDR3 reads CASSQASRGIYNEQFF. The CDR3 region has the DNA TGTGCCAGCAGCCAAGCCTCCAGGGGGATTTACAATGAGCAGTTCTTC.

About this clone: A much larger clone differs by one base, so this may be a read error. Written as DNA, the CDR3 is TGTGCCAGCAGCCTGAACACTGAAGCTTTCTTT. It codes for CASSLNTEAFF. This sequence joins TRBV7-9 and TRBJ1-1; D unresolved. The CDR3 runs to 11 residues. Germline-derived CDR1 and CDR2 are SEHNR and FQNEAQ (reference sequence). Trimming took off 5 bases at V and 0 bases at J, with 1 base between the two ends.

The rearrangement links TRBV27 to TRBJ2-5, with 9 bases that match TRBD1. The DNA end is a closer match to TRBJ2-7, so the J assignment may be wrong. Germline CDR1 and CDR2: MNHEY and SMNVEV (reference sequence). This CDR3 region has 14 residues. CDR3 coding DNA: TGTGCCAGCACCCCCGGGACAGGGTGGCACGAGCAGTACTTC. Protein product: CASTPGTGWHEQYF.

The chain's CDR3 is CASSLGTSGIKSNEQFF. The CDR3 DNA follows: TGTGCCAGTAGTCTCGGGACTAGCGGGATTAAAAGCAATGAGCAGTTCTTC. The V and J genes are TRBV19 and TRBJ2-1; 13 nucleotides match TRBD2. CDR1 LNHDA and CDR2 SQIVND come from the germline V gene (reference sequence). Trimming took 5 bases from V and 6 from J; bases not matched to a gene: 10. The CDR3 totals 17 residues.

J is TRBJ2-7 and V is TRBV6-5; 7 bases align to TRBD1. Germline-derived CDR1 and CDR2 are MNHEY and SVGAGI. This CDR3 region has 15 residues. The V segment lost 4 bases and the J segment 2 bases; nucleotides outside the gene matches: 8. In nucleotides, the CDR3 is TGTGCCAGCAGTTTTAGGGACAGTACCGCCTACGAGCAGTACTTC. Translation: CASSFRDSTAYEQYF.

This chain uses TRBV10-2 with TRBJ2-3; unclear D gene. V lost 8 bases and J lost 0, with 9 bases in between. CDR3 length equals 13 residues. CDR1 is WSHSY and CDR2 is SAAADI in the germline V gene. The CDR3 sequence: CASRAPSTDTQYF. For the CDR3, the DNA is TGCGCCAGCCGGGCTCCTAGCACAGATACGCAGTATTTT.

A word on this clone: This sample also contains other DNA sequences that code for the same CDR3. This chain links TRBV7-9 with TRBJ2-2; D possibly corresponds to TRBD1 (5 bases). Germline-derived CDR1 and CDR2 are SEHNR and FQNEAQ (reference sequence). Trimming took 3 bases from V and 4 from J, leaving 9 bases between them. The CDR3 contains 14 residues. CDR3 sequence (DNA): TGTGCCAGCAGCTTGGGGCTTTCCACCGGGGAGCTGTTTTTT. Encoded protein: CASSLGLSTGELFF.

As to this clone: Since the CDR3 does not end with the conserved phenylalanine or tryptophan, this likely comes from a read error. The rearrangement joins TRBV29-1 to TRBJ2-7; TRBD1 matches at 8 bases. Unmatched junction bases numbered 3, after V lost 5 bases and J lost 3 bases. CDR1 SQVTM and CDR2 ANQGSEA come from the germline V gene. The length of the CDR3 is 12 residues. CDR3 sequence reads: CSVSDRVYEQYL. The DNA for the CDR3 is TGCAGCGTTTCGGACAGGGTCTACGAGCAGTACCTC.

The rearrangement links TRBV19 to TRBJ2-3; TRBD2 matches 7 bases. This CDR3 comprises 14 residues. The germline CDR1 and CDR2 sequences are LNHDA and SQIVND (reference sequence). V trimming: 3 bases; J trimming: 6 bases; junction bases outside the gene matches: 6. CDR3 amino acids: CASSIGLGRDTQYF. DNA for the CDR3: TGTGCCAGTAGTATCGGACTAGGACGGGATACGCAGTATTTT.

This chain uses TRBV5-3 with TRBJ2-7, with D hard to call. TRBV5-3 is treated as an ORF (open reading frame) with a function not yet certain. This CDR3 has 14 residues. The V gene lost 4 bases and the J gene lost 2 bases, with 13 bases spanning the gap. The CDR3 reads CARSIDTDAYEQYF. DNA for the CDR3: TGTGCCAGAAGCATAGACACCGACGCCTACGAGCAGTACTTC.

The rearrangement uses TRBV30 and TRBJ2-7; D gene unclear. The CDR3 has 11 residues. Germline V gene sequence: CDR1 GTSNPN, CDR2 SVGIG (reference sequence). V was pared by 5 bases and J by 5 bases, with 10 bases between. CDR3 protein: CAWGVFDEQYF. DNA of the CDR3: TGTGCCTGGGGGGTGTTCGACGAGCAGTACTTC.

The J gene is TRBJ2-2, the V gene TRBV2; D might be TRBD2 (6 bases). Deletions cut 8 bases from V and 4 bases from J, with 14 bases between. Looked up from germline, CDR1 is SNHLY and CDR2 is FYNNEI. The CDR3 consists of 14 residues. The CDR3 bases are TGTGCCAGCTTCCGGGAGTTCGGCACCGGGGAGCTGTTTTTT. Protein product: CASFREFGTGELFF.

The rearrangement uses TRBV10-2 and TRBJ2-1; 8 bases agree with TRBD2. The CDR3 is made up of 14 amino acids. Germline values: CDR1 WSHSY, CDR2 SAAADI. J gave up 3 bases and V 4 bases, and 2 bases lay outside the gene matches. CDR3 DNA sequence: TGCGCCAGCAGTGTTCTAGCGGGCTACAATGAGCAGTTCTTC. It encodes CASSVLAGYNEQFF.

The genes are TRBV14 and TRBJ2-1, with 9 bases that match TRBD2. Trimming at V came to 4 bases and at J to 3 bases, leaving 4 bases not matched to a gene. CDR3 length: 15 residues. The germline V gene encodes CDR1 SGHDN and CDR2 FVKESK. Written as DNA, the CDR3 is TGTGCCAGCAGCCCCTATAGCGGGAGCTACAATGAGCAGTTCTTC. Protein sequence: CASSPYSGSYNEQFF.

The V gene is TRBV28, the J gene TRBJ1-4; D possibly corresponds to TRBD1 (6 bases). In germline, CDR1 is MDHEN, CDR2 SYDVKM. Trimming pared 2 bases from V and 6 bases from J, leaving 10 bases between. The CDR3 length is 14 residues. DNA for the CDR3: TGTGCCAGCAGTTTAGGGGGGGCCGATGAAAAACTGTTTTTT. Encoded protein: CASSLGGADEKLFF.

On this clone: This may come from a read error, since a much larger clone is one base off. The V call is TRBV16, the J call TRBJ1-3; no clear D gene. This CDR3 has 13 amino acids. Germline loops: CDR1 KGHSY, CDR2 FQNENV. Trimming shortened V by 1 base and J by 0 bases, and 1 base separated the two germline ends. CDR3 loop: CASSQYSGNTIYF. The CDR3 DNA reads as TGTGCCAGCAGCCAATACTCTGGAAACACCATATATTTT.

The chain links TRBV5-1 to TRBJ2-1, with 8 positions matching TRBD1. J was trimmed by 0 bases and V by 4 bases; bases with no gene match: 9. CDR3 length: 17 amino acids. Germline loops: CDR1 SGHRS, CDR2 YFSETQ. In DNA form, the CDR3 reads TGCGCCAGCAGCCACAGGGGGGCTAGTTCCTCCTACAATGAGCAGTTCTTC. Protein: CASSHRGASSSYNEQFF.

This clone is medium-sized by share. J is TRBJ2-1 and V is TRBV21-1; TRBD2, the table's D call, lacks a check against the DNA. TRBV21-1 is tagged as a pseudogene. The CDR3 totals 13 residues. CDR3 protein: CASSKPLTNEQFF. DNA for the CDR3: TGTGCCAGCAGCAAACCTCTAACTAATGAGCAGTTCTTC.

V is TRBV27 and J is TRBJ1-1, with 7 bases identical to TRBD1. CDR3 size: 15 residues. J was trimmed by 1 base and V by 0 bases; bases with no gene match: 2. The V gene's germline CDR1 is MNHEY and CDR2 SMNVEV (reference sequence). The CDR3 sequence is CASSLSGTANTEAFF. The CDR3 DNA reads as TGTGCCAGCAGTTTATCAGGGACAGCGAACACTGAAGCTTTCTTT.

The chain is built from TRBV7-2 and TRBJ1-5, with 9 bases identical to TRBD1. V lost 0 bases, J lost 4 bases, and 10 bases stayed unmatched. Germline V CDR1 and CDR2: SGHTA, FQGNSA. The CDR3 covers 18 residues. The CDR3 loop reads CASSLAPYRGRGNQPQHF. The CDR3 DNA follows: TGTGCCAGCAGCTTAGCTCCTTACAGGGGGCGGGGGAATCAGCCCCAGCATTTT.